This TCR beta chain derives from a study of CD8 T cells in Susac syndrome. Study results and limitations: It was acknowledged in the study that the number of individuals who were included in its TCR sequencing and HLA analysis was relatively small.

Worth noting for this clonotype: Antigen: not known.

Roughly 0.5 to 1 ug RNA was reverse transcribed with random hexamers. From the immunoSEQ multiplex PCR reads, TCRdb called clonotypes with MiXCR, one entry per CDR3 protein. The sample yields about 150,000 distinct CDR3 sequences, nearly 97% seen once. Germline V gene sequence: CDR1 SGDLS, CDR2 YYNGEE. Trimming left V 4 bases short and J 8 bases short, with 12 bases between. The CDR3 contains 12 residues. Purification of the CD8+ and CD4+ T cells relied on negative isolation, and TEMRA cells underwent FACS enrichment. Material: CD8+ T cells from PBMCs. V gene TRBV9 combines with J gene TRBJ1-1; D gene unclear. The sequence was collected from a human donor with multiple sclerosis. The CDR3: CASSLTGKEAFF. CDR3 nucleotide sequence: TGTGCCAGCAGCCTCACGGGAAAGGAAGCTTTCTTT.